The entry below gives a single TCR beta chain sequence along with its context. The antigen is undetermined. This entry is derived from a study of T cell responses to AZD1222 COVID-19 vaccine. Study outcomes and limitations: Scientists sampled the repertoires only once the peak T cell response had passed. Among those given AZD1222, only six were seropositive at baseline. Donors in the cohort were predominantly white British and more often female, and clonal diversity was possibly underestimated. Targets within unmutated variant regions were reportedly found for nearly half of spike-specific TCRs.

The data were produced by immunoSEQ multiplex PCR, yet TCRdb's version contains in-frame clones alone and is incomplete. The table lists under 150,000 clones, 90% to 95% of them singletons. This sequence originates from an adult in good health. The sequencing here drew on peripheral blood, taken on day 0 of AZD1222 vaccination.

CDR3 amino acids: CASRRSGDSNQPQHF. Written as DNA, the CDR3 is TGTGCCAGCAGGCGGTCAGGGGATAGCAATCAGCCCCAGCATTTT. This rearrangement joins TRBV2 to TRBJ1-5; D is perhaps TRBD1 (6 bases). V was shortened by 6 bases and J by 0 bases, with 12 bases between the two germline ends. The CDR3 is 15 residues long. From germline, CDR1 is SNHLY and CDR2 FYNNEI.